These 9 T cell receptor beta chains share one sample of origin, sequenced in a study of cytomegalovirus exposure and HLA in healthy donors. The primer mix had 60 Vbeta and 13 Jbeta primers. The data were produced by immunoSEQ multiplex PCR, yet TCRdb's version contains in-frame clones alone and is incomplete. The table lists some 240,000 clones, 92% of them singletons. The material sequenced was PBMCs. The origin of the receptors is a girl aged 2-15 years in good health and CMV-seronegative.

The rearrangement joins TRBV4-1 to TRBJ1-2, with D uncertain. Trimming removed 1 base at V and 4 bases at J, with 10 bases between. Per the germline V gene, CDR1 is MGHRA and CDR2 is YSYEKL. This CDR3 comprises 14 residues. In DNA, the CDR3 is TGCGCCAGCAGCCAAGGAGTGTTCGGCTATGGCTACACCTTC. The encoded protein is CASSQGVFGYGYTF.

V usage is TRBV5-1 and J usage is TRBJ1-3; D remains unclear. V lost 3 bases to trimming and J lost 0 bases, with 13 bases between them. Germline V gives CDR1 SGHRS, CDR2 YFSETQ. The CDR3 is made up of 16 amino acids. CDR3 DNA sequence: TGCGCCAGCAGCTCGGATCTAACGGGCTCTGGAAACACCATATATTTT. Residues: CASSSDLTGSGNTIYF.

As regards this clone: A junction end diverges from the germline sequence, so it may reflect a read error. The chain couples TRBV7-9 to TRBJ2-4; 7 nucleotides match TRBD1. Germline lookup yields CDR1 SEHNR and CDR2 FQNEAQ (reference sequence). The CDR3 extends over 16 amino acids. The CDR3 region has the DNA TGTTCCAGCAGCGACCCGGGGACAGTAGCCAAAAACATTCAGTACTTC. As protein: CSSSDPGTVAKNIQYF.

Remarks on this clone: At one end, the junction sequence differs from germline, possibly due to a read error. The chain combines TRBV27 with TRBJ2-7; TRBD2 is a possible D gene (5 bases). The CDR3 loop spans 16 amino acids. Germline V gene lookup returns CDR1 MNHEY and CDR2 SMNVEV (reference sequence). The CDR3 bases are TGTGCCAGCGGTTTAAGTGGAAGGGCCGGGACCTACGAGCAGTACTTC. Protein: CASGLSGRAGTYEQYF.

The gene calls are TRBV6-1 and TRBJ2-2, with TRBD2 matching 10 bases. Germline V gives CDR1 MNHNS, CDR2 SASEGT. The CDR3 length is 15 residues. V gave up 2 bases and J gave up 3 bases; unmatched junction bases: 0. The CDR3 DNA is TGTGCCAGCAGTGAACTAGCGGGAGACACCGGGGAGCTGTTTTTT. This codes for CASSELAGDTGELFF.

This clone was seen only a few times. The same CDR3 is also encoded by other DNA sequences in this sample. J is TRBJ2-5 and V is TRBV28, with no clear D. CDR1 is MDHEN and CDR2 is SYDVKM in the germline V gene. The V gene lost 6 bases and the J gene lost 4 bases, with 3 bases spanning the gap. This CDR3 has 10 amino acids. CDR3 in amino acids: CASSRETQYF. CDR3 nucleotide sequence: TGTGCCAGCAGCCGAGAGACCCAGTACTTC.

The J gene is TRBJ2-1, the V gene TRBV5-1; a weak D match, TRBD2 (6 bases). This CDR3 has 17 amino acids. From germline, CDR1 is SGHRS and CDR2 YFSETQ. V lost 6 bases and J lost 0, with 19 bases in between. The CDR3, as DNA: TGCGCCAGCAACGGGGGACTTTATCAAAGCTCCTACAATGAGCAGTTCTTC. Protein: CASNGGLYQSSYNEQFF.

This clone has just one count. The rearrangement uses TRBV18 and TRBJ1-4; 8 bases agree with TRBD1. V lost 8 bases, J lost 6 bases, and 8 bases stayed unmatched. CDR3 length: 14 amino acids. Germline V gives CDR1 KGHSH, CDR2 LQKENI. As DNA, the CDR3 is TGTGCCAGCACCAAACAGGGGGGAGATGAAAAACTGTTTTTT. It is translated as CASTKQGGDEKLFF.

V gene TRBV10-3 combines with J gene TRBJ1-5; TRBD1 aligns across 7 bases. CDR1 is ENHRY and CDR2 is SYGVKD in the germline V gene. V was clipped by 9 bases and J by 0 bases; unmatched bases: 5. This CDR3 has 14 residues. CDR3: CAIWTGDSNQPQHF. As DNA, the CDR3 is TGTGCCATATGGACAGGCGATAGCAATCAGCCCCAGCATTTT.